The 4 T cell receptor beta chains below come from one sample, sequenced in a study of blood T cell repertoires in COVID-19. Libraries were prepared by immunoSEQ multiplex PCR; TCRdb keeps only in-frame clonotypes and omits some of them. Of 150,000 to 160,000 clones listed, over 65% were seen once; the top ten hold roughly 1.5%. Sequenced material: peripheral blood. All receptors come from an elderly man with acute or convalescent COVID-19.

CDR3 residues: CASSQDPGQGRKLFF. The CDR3, as DNA: TGTGCCAGCAGCCAAGATCCAGGACAGGGAAGAAAACTGTTTTTT. This chain connects TRBV3-1 (or the pseudogene TRBV3-2) to TRBJ1-4; 8 bases are shared with TRBD1. CDR1 and CDR2 (germline): LGHDT, YNNKEL (reference sequence). The V and J ends lost 0 bases and 10 bases, in that order; junction bases with no gene match: 7. This CDR3 has 15 amino acids.

This clone was seen a handful of times. The chain couples TRBV11-3 to TRBJ2-3; no clear D. Per the germline V gene, CDR1 is SGHNT and CDR2 is YENEEA. CDR3 length: 13 residues. Trimming shortened V by 3 bases and J by 5 bases, and 9 bases separated the two germline ends. CDR3 loop: CASSFNLRDTQYF. Written as DNA, the CDR3 is TGTGCCAGCAGCTTCAATTTGAGAGATACGCAGTATTTT.

CDR3 amino acids: CATSGQGPEKLFF. DNA of the CDR3: TGTGCCACCTCGGGACAGGGGCCTGAAAAACTGTTTTTT. The chain links TRBV19 to TRBJ1-4, with 10 bases fitting TRBD1. The CDR3 consists of 13 residues. The J segment lost 7 bases and the V segment lost 10 bases, leaving 6 bases of the junction unmatched. CDR1 is LNHDA and CDR2 is SQIVND in the germline V gene (reference sequence).

This clone showed up just a few times. V usage is TRBV19 and J usage is TRBJ1-6; 8 bases are a match to TRBD1. This CDR3 region has 15 residues. Germline trimming cut 1 base from V and 10 bases from J; bases unmatched to any gene: 6. Germline V gene data show CDR1 as LNHDA and CDR2 as SQIVND (reference sequence). The CDR3 bases are TGTGCCAGTAGTATAGTTGGACAGGGAGGCTCACCCCTCCACTTT. Protein product: CASSIVGQGGSPLHF.